Frequency places the clone carrying this TCR beta chain as medium-sized. Its antigen is not known. The CDR3 end falls 3 residues outside the read, so it is completed with the germline J gene. Libraries were prepared by immunoSEQ multiplex PCR; TCRdb keeps only in-frame clonotypes and omits some of them. The table counts around 35,000 clones; 1.7% lies in the top ten. V was clipped by 3 bases and J by 1 base; unmatched bases: 4. Germline CDR1 KGHSH, CDR2 LQKENI. The CDR3 has 16 amino acids. These data belong to a study of T cells in women clearing cervical HPV infection. The overall study: Blood came at first lesion visit for cases, post-clearance for controls. Findings of the study overall: Each sample's T-cell count was unknown, possibly confounding richness. CIN3+ cases had significantly higher TCR richness than controls; evenness did not differ.

Input material: blood buffy coat. The chain links TRBV18 to TRBJ2-3; 10 bases match TRBD2. The source of this sequence is a woman between 18 and 75 years old with a cervical HPV16 infection that either progressed to CIN3+ or cleared (not recorded which). The sequenced CDR3 bases are TGTGCCAGCTCACCGCTAGCGGGGGTCGGCACAGATACG. Translating it yields CASSPLAGVGTDT. The entire CDR3 protein is CASSPLAGVGTDTQYF.